This T cell receptor (beta chain) was retrieved from a study of T cell repertoires in cytomegalovirus infection. For the study at large: Public TCR beta signatures were indicative of both CMV infection and a matching HLA type. Study results and caveats: HLA-C-restricted CMV-specific TCR beta clonotypes were dominant in the ex vivo response. Cumulative frequency (of public TCR beta family members) identified carriers of CMV plus the relevant HLA.

As concerns this clonotype: What it recognizes is unknown.

The ends were cut back, 2 bases at V and 3 bases at J, with 16 bases in the middle. The CDR3 runs 16 residues. TCRdb re-derived calls from the reads in MiXCR, one entry per CDR3 protein. This sample has approximately 550,000 distinct CDR3 sequences, with more than 15% found just once. Sequences were obtained from CD8+ T cells from PBMCs. V is TRBV12-3 or TRBV12-4 and J is TRBJ2-5, with D tentatively TRBD1 (6 bases). This TCR was sampled from a human donor in good health (CMV status not recorded). Some clones in this sample may be carry-over from other donors' samples. CDR3 sequence: CASSLTMGHFEETQYF. The CDR3 region has the DNA TGTGCCAGCAGTTTAACCATGGGACACTTCGAAGAGACCCAGTACTTC.